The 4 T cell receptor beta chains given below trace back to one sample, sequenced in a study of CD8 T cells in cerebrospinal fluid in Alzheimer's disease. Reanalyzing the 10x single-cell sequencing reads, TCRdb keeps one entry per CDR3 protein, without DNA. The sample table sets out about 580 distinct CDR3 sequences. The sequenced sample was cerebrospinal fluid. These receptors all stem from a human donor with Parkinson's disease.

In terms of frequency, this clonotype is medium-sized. The chain's CDR3 is CASTSFGQGNTGELFF. V gene TRBV25-1 combines with J gene TRBJ2-2; TCRdb indicates TRBD1, and absent DNA this call remains unverified. The length of the CDR3 is 16 residues. CDR1 and CDR2 from the germline V gene are MGHDK and SYGVNS.

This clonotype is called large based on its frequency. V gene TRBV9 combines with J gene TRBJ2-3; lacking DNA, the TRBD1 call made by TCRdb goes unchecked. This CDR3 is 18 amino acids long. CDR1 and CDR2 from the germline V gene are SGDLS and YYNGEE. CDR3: CASSVGDGTGTSTDTQYF.

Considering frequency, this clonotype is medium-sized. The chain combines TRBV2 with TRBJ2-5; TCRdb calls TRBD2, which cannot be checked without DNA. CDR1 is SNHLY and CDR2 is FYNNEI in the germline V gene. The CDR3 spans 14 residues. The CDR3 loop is CASSEDWRQETQYF. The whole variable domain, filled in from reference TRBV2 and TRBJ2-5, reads EPEVTQTPSHQVTQMGQEVILRCVPISNHLYFYWYRQILGQKVEFLVSFYNNEISEKSEIFDDQFSVERPDGSNFTLKIRSTKLEDSAMYFCASSEDWRQETQYFGPGTRLLVL.

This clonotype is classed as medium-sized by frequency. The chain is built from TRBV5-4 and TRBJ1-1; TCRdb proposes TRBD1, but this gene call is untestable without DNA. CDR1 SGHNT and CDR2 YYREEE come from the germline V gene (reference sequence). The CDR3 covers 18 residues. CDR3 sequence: CASRIQGQGYIGDTEAFF.